A selection of T cell receptor beta chains follows, all from one sample in a study of memory CD4+ T cells and cytomegalovirus serostatus. Repertoires were generated with immunoSEQ multiplex PCR, while TCRdb's copy carries only in-frame clones and drops some. The sample includes about 44,000 clones, about 80% of them seen just once. Sequenced material: memory CD4+ T cells from blood. These receptors were collected from an adult in good health and CMV-seronegative. CDR3s include the opening cysteine and the closing phenylalanine or tryptophan. The D gene is left open where the match is weak. A row's size may be missing; if present it is once, few, many or a size class.

j_gene | v_gene | d_gene | abundance | CDR3nt | CDR3aa
TRBJ2-1 | TRBV2 | TRBD2 | - | TGTGCCAGCAGTGATACGGCGGGGGTCTACAATGAGCAGTTCTTC | CASSDTAGVYNEQFF
TRBJ1-2 | TRBV4-1 | - | - | TGCGCCAGCAGCCCAGTCCACAGGGCTGACTATGGCTACACCTTC | CASSPVHRADYGYTF
TRBJ1-6 | TRBV4-2 | - | few | TGTGCCAGCAGCCAAGAAGGGCCGCCAAACTATAATTCACCCCTCCACTTT | CASSQEGPPNYNSPLHF
TRBJ2-2 | TRBV11-2 | - | - | TGTGCCAGCAGCCGTTCTTTAAGGGGCTACACCGGGGAGCTGTTTTTT | CASSRSLRGYTGELFF
TRBJ1-2 | TRBV10-3 | TRBD1 | - | TGTGCCATCAGTGATTTCCTGGACAGGGATTATGGCTACACCTTC | CAISDFLDRDYGYTF
TRBJ1-4 | TRBV2 | - | - | TGTGCCAGCAGTGAATTCCCTGAAAAACTGTTTTTT | CASSEFPEKLFF
TRBJ2-3 | TRBV30 | - | - | TGTGCCTGGAACCGGGGGACCACAGATACGCAGTATTTT | CAWNRGTTDTQYF
TRBJ1-6 | TRBV10-3 | TRBD1 | once | TGTGCCATCAGTGCTGTAGGACAGGGGGCCTCAGATTCACCCCTCCACTTT | CAISAVGQGASDSPLHF
TRBJ1-2 | TRBV2 | - | - | TGTGCCAGCAGGACAGGAAACTATGGCTACACCTTC | CASRTGNYGYTF
TRBJ2-7 | TRBV30 | - | - | TGTGCCTGGGGCCAGGAGGGGAAGCAGTACTTC | CAWGQEGKQYF
TRBJ2-5 | TRBV18 | TRBD1 | - | TGTGCCAGCTCACCGAGACAGGGAGAGACCCAGTACTTC | CASSPRQGETQYF
TRBJ2-5 | TRBV14 | TRBD1 | - | TGTGCCAGCAGCCAAGATTTCGGACAGGGGAAGACCCAGTACTTC | CASSQDFGQGKTQYF
TRBJ1-2 | TRBV7-6 | TRBD1 | once | TGTGCCAGCAGCTTAGCATCGACAGGGCCCTATGGCTACACCTTC | CASSLASTGPYGYTF
TRBJ2-1 | TRBV11-1 | - | - | TGTGCCAGCAGCTTATACCTAATAGATGAGCAGTTCTTC | CASSLYLIDEQFF
TRBJ1-2 | TRBV11-2 | - | - | TGTGCCAGCAGCTTAACGAAGGGGACGGATGGCTACACCTTC | CASSLTKGTDGYTF
TRBJ2-7 | TRBV5-5 | - | - | TGTGCCAGCAGCTTGAGGGTGGCCGCGAGGGTAAGCTCCTACGAGCAGTACTTC | CASSLRVAARVSSYEQYF
TRBJ1-5 | TRBV6-1 | TRBD1 | - | TGTGCCAGCAGTACTGGACAGGGCGGACAGCCCCAGCATTTT | CASSTGQGGQPQHF
TRBJ1-4 | TRBV7-2 | - | - | TGTGCCAGCAGCCCATCCTCGGATGAAAAACTGTTTTTT | CASSPSSDEKLFF
TRBJ1-6 | TRBV7-9 | - | - | TGTGCCAGCAGCTTCAGGGACAAAAATTCACCCCTCCACTTT | CASSFRDKNSPLHF
TRBJ2-5 | TRBV28 | - | once | TGTGCCAGCAGGGGGAGACGCCGAGGGTCCACCCAGTACTTC | CASRGRRRGSTQYF
TRBJ2-1 | TRBV5-6 | - | - | TGTGCCAGCAGCTATTCCGGGACAAGTCTGACAAATGAGCAGTTCTTC | CASSYSGTSLTNEQFF
TRBJ1-2 | TRBV19 | TRBD1 | - | TGTGCCAGTAGTATCCGGGACAGGGGGACTGCTGGCTACACCTTC | CASSIRDRGTAGYTF
TRBJ2-7 | TRBV2 | - | - | TGTGCCAGCAGTGGGGGAACAAATTACGAGCAGTACTTC | CASSGGTNYEQYF
TRBJ1-3 | TRBV2 | - | once | TGTGCCAGCAGAACTCATGGGGAAATCACTGGAAACACCATATATTTT | CASRTHGEITGNTIYF
TRBJ2-2 | TRBV6-6 | TRBD1 | - | TGTGCCAGCACAGAGGACAGGGGAACCGGGGAGCTGTTTTTT | CASTEDRGTGELFF
TRBJ2-7 | TRBV6-1 | - | - | TGTGCCAGCAGTGAAGCCGCCATCTCTAGGGCAGGTTTAGGTTACGAGCAGTACTTC | CASSEAAISRAGLGYEQYF
TRBJ2-5 | TRBV10-3 | TRBD2 | - | TGTGCCATCAGTGACGGTTTAGCGGGGGACAAAGAGACCCAGTACTTC | CAISDGLAGDKETQYF
TRBJ2-7 | TRBV6-6 | - | - | TGTGCCAGCAGTTTGGAGGGAAAGCAGTACTTC | CASSLEGKQYF
TRBJ2-1 | TRBV4-1 | TRBD2 | - | TGCGCCAGCAGCCAAGCCTCTAGCGGGGGATACAATGAGCAGTTCTTC | CASSQASSGGYNEQFF
TRBJ1-6 | TRBV6-1 | - | - | TGTGCCAGCAGTGACTTGGGACTGATTAATTCACCCCTCCACTTT | CASSDLGLINSPLHF
TRBJ1-2 | TRBV11-1 | TRBD1 | - | TGTGCCAGCAGCTTGTGGACAGGGGGAGAGTATGGCTACACCTTC | CASSLWTGGEYGYTF
TRBJ2-5 | TRBV5-1 | TRBD2 | - | TGCGCCAGCAGCTTGGAGTGGGTAGCGGGGGTGGAGACCCAGTACTTC | CASSLEWVAGVETQYF
TRBJ1-4 | TRBV5-1 | - | - | TGCGCCAGCAGCCCTACAGCAGCAACTAATGAAAAACTGTTTTTT | CASSPTAATNEKLFF
TRBJ1-3 | TRBV9 | - | few | TGTGCCAGCAGCGTAGTTTCGGGGGCTGGAAACACCATATATTTT | CASSVVSGAGNTIYF
TRBJ1-6 | TRBV6-1 | - | - | TGTGCCAGCACCTACAGGGAATCACCCCTCCACTTT | CASTYRESPLHF
TRBJ1-2 | TRBV7-2 | - | - | TGTGCCAGCAGTACCGGGACGGTTAACTATGGCTACACCTTC | CASSTGTVNYGYTF
TRBJ1-4 | TRBV5-1 | - | - | TGCGCCAGCAGCCCGGGCTCGGGGGGAGGCGAAAAACTGTTTTTT | CASSPGSGGGEKLFF
TRBJ1-1 | TRBV6-5 | - | - | TGTGCCAGCTCTTTTTCTACAGCTTCGGCCACTGAAGCTTTCTTT | CASSFSTASATEAFF
TRBJ2-1 | TRBV11-2 | TRBD1 | - | TGTGCCAGCAGCCCAGGCGGCCACAGGGGAAGGCATGAGCAGTTCTTC | CASSPGGHRGRHEQFF
TRBJ1-5 | TRBV12-5 | TRBD1 | - | TGTGCTAGTGGTTTCAATTGGGACAGGGCCTATCAGCCCCAGCATTTT | CASGFNWDRAYQPQHF
TRBJ2-7 | TRBV5-4 | TRBD1 | - | TGTGCCAGCAGCTTTTCCGGGACAGGGATCCCCTACGAGCAGTACTTC | CASSFSGTGIPYEQYF